This T cell receptor beta chain stems from a study of quantifying T cell responses using KT2 cells (dated by TCRdb to 2016 to 2017). Some background on the complete study: RNA was DNase-treated and reverse transcribed with TCR alpha and beta constant-region primers, mostly using SuperScript III. Under optimum conditions, the T4 ligation step was estimated to exceed 10% efficiency. PCR2 was run as a SYBR Green qPCR and stopped at a predetermined fluorescence threshold to avoid over-amplification. Study-wide conclusions, independent of this receptor: The numbers of KT2 alpha and beta sequences increased linearly with the number of input KT2 cells across several orders of magnitude. No side-by-side comparison between this pipeline and other TCR sequencing techniques was included in the study. Saturation was seen in the detection of KT2 sequences when very high numbers of KT2 cells were spiked in. KT2 sequences were detected down to the lowest spike-in tested, about one KT2 cell per 100,000 PBMC.

The CDR3 measures 14 amino acids from cysteine to phenylalanine. Just the 42-base CDR3 DNA is kept, in frame starting at base 1. V loses 2 bases, J loses 2 bases, and the germline ends lie 7 bases apart. As encoded in the germline V gene, CDR1 is ENHRY while CDR2 is SYGVKD. Known numbers of KT2, a T cell clone whose TCR had been sequenced previously, were spiked into unfractionated PBMC to test the sensitivity and accuracy of the pipeline. KT2 cells were mixed with a fixed number of PBMC to create a range of KT2-to-PBMC ratios. The method was UMI-ligation and nested PCR. A single-stranded oligonucleotide bearing the Illumina SP2 sequence and a UMI was ligated to the 3' end of the cDNA with T4 RNA ligase 1. PCR1 consisted of approximately 4 cycles (98 degrees C 15 s, 69 degrees C 30 s, 72 degrees C 40 s), and for the beta primer an equimolar mix of RC1.1 and RC1.2 was used to cover TRBC1 and TRBC2. Starting at PCR2, the TCR alpha and beta chains were handled separately, and sample indices and Illumina adaptors were added. The UMI, placed after an 8-base spacer, consisted of 12 random nucleotides arranged as two hexamers with a spacer between them. The libraries were sequenced on an Illumina MiSeq using v2 2x251 paired-end chemistry, usually with approximately 12 samples in each run. PhiX DNA was added at about 5-8% to each sequencing library so that diversity was increased. For the original study's pipeline: Raw reads were converted to FASTQ with bcl2fastq and were demultiplexed by dual indices with Demultiplexor. V and J genes were assigned by Decombinator through tag matching that permitted a single base-pair mismatch. UMIs were used by Collapsinator to correct both sequencing errors and frequency errors caused by PCR heterogeneity. Decombinator identifiers were converted to nucleotide sequence by CDR3Translator, the sequences were translated to amino acids, and CDR3 was extracted using C- and N-terminal motifs. A cluster of KT2 sequences that shared one unique molecular identifier was counted as a single distinct KT2 TCR. TCRdb reprocessed the public reads (quality trimming at Q25 with fastp, clone calling with MiXCR) and kept in-frame beta chains. Identical CDR3 protein sequences are pooled into one entry, listed with their most common genes and DNA. The V and J calls come from TCRdb's annotation, not from the publication. For this sample there are 40,000 to 55,000 distinct CDR3 sequences; 11% appear just once. Around 9.3% of the sample goes to the ten largest clones.

Comment on this clonotype: Its antigen target is currently unknown. Base qualities are missing; no much larger clone stands one base away.

The sequence was obtained from a human donor. Specimen: PBMCs spiked with cells of the T cell clone KT2. In this chain, TRBV10-3 is recombined with TRBJ1-5, and possibly TRBD1, on 5 matching bases. The sequenced DNA is TGTGCCATCAGTGAGGACAGAGGCAATCAGCCCCAGCATTTT. Its protein reads: CAISEDRGNQPQHF.